These 5 T cell receptor beta chains came from one sample sequenced in a study of low-dose radiotherapy and immunotherapy resistance in tumors (dated by TCRdb to 2022 to 2024). The sequencer listed for this sample is Illumina HiSeq 2500. First-strand cDNA was synthesized with Superscript III and a set of TRAV- and TRBV-specific primers, covering both TCRalpha and TCRbeta chains. A roughly 20-cycle PCR with Phusion amplified the TCRs, pairing a constant-region primer with the adapter that was attached to the V primers. TCRdb reprocessing: public reads trimmed at Q25 with fastp, clones called with MiXCR, in-frame beta chains kept. Rows merge per CDR3 protein into single entries with the most common DNA and genes. In this sample the table shows under 95,000 distinct CDR3 sequences, 18% of which occur a single time. The ten biggest clones cover 2.5% to 3.5% of the sample. The sample's time point label, in plain terms: before trial treatment.

Sequencing used PBMCs, obtained before treatment. The receptors shown here come from a male donor with prostate cancer.

The chain couples TRBV3-1 to TRBJ2-5; D may correspond to TRBD1 or TRBD2 (6 bases each). V was trimmed by 5 bases and J by 5 bases, leaving 21 bases between them. The CDR3 extends over 16 amino acids. Germline lookup yields CDR1 LGHDT and CDR2 YNNKEL (reference sequence). CDR3 amino acids: CASSVPPGRGDETQYF. In DNA, the CDR3 is TGTGCCAGCAGCGTGCCGCCAGGAAGGGGGGATGAGACCCAGTACTTC.

This clonotype appeared many times. The V and J genes are TRBV11-2 and TRBJ2-7, with TRBD1 identical over 7 bases. V lost 3 bases, J lost 3 bases, and 5 bases stayed unmatched. Germline V gene lookup returns CDR1 SGHAT and CDR2 FQNNGV. This CDR3 has 14 residues. CDR3 nucleotides: TGTGCCAGCAGCTTTGGACAGGCCTTCTACGAGCAGTACTTC. It encodes CASSFGQAFYEQYF.

This clonotype has a count of ten or more. The rearrangement links TRBV20-1 to TRBJ1-3; D remains unclear. V lost 6 bases, J lost 3 bases, and 12 bases lay in between. The CDR3 has 13 residues. Germline CDR1 DFQATT, CDR2 SNEGSKA (reference sequence). The CDR3 region is CSATVGDGNTIYF. Written as DNA, the CDR3 is TGCAGTGCCACCGTGGGAGATGGAAACACCATATATTTT.

This clonotype came up many times. The chain links TRBV5-4 to TRBJ2-2; tentatively, D is TRBD2 (5 bases). CDR3 length: 17 amino acids. V lost 1 base, J lost 1 base, and 14 bases lay in between. Germline assignment: CDR1 SGHNT and CDR2 YYREEE (reference sequence). The CDR3 region is CASSLLIGVRNTGELFF. In DNA form, the CDR3 reads TGTGCCAGCAGCTTGCTTATCGGGGTGAGGAACACCGGGGAGCTGTTTTTT.

The chain joins TRBV11-2 to TRBJ1-2, with D uncertain. This CDR3 has 13 amino acids. V lost 4 bases, J lost 4 bases, and 10 bases lay in between. Germline CDR1 reads SGHAT; CDR2 reads FQNNGV. The CDR3 spells CASSSGEGYGYTF. The CDR3 DNA is TGTGCCAGCAGCTCCGGGGAGGGCTATGGCTACACCTTC. The entire variable domain, with the rest obtained from reference TRBV11-2 and TRBJ1-2, is as follows: EAGVAQSPRYKIIEKRQSVAFWCNPISGHATLYWYQQILGQGPKLLIQFQNNGVVDDSQLPKDRFSAERLKGVDSTLKIQPAKLEDSAVYLCASSSGEGYGYTFGSGTRLTVV.